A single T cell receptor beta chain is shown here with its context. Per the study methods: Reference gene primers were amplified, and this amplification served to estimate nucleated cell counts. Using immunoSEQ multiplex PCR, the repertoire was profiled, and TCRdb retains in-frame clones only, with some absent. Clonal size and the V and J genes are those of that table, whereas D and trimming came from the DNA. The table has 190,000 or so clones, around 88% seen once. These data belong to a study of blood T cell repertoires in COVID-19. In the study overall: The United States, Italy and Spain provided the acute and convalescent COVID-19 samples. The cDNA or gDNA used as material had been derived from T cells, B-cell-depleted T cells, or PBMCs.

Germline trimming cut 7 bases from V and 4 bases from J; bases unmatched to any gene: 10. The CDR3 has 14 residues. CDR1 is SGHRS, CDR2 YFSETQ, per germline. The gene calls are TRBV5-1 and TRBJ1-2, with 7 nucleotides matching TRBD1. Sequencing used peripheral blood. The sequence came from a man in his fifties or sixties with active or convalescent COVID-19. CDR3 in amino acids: CASRSEGAIYGYTF. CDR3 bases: TGCGCCAGCCGCTCGGAGGGGGCCATCTATGGCTACACCTTC.